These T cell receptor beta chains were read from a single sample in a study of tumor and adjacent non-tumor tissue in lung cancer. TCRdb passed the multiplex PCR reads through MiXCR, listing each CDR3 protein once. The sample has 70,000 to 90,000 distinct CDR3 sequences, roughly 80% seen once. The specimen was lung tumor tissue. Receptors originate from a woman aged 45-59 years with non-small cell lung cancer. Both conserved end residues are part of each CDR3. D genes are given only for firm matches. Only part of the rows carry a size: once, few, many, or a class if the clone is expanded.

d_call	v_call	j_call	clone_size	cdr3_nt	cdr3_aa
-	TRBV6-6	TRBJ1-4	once	TGTGCCAGCAGTTACCCCCGGCCGCAGACAGAATTTAATGAAGAACTGCTTTTT	CASSYPRPQTEFNEELLF
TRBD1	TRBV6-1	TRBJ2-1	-	TGTGCCAGCTTCCATTCGGGACAGGGAGGTAATGAGCAGTTCTTC	CASFHSGQGGNEQFF
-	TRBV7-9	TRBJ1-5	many	TGTGCCAGCAGCCCGGACGATCAGCCCCAGCATTTT	CASSPDDQPQHF
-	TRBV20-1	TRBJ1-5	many	TGCAGTGCTAGCACAGAATGCAATCAGCCCCAGCATTTT	CSASTECNQPQHF
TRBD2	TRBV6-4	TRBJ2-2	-	TGTGCCAGTAGTGTCACTAGCGGGAACACCGGGGAGATATTTTTT	CASSVTSGNTGEIFF
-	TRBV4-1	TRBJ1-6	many	TGCGCCAGCAGCCAAGGACTTAGGGATTCACCCCTCCACTTT	CASSQGLRDSPLHF
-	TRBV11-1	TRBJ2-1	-	TGTGCCAGCGTAGGGGTGAGAGAGCAGTTCTTC	CASVGVREQFF
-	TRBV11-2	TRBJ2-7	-	TGTGCCAGCAGCTTAGCGTGGGGGAGCCCCTACGAGCACTACTTC	CASSLAWGSPYEHYF
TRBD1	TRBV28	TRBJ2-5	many	TGTGCCAGCAGGTCCTTAAACAGGGGGCTAGAGACCCAGTACTTC	CASRSLNRGLETQYF
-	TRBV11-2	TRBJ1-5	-	TGTGCTAGCAGATCGAACGGCTATCAGCCCCAGCATTTT	CASRSNGYQPQHF
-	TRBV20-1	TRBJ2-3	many	TGCAGTGCTTCGAGAGGGATAGATACGCAGTATTTT	CSASRGIDTQYF
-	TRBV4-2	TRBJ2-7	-	TGTGCCAGCAGTCAAGGAGGGGCAGTCCACGAGCAGTACTTC	CASSQGGAVHEQYF
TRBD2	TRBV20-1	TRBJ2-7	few	TGCAGTGCTAGTACTAGCGGGATAACCTACGAGCAGTACTTC	CSASTSGITYEQYF
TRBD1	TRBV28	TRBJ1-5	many	TGTGCCAGCAGTCCATTAGACAGGGGCGCGGGGCAGCCCCAGCATTTT	CASSPLDRGAGQPQHF
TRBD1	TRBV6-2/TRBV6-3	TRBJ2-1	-	TGTGCCAGCAGTTACGGGACAGGGGGGCACGGGGCGTTCTTC	CASSYGTGGHGAFF
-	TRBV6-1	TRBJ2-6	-	TGTGCCAGTAATGAAGGGAACTCTGGGGCCAACGTCCTGACTTTC	CASNEGNSGANVLTF
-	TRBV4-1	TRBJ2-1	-	TGCGCCAACAGCCAAAATCCATTTAGCGTTGAGCAGTTCTTC	CANSQNPFSVEQFF
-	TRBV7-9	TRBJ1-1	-	TGTGTCAGCAGTTTGGGATCCTTGGGGCCGAACACTGAAGCTTTCTTT	CVSSLGSLGPNTEAFF
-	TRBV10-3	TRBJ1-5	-	TGTGCCATCAGTGCTTCCGCCGGATTCAGCCATCGGCCCCAGCATTTT	CAISASAGFSHRPQHF
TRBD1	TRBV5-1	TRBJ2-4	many	TGCGCCAGCAGGTTCCGGGACAGGGAGGCGGACATTCAGTACTTC	CASRFRDREADIQYF
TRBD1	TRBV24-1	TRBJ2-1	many	TGTGCCACCAGTGACCTCGACAGGGATGAGCAGTTCTTC	CATSDLDRDEQFF
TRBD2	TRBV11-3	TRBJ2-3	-	TGTGCCAGCAGCTTAGGATGGCGGGAGAATGCAGATACGCAGTATTTT	CASSLGWRENADTQYF